Below, 12 T cell receptor beta chains from the same sample are listed, as sequenced in a study of blood T cell repertoires in COVID-19 (dated by TCRdb to 2018 to 2020). The method behind the library was the immunoSEQ multiplex PCR assay. TCRdb stores this immuneACCESS table with in-frame sequences only. Part of the clones is absent; in the studies checked, under half of the shortfall reflects unresolved V genes, and no reason is known for the rest. In this sample the table shows about 280,000 clones, just under 90% of which occur a single time. The leading ten clones occupy roughly 1.9% of the sample. Sequencing was performed on PBMCs or T cells enriched from blood (not recorded which). The origin of the receptors is a woman in her sixties or seventies who had recovered from COVID-19.

The DNA for the CDR3 is TGCAGCATCGACAGGGGAGGGTCCCAGCATTTT. This gives the protein CSIDRGGSQHF. This rearrangement joins TRBV20-1 to TRBJ1-5; TRBD1 matches 8 bases. Germline V gene sequence: CDR1 DFQATT, CDR2 SNEGSKA (reference sequence). This CDR3 has 11 amino acids.

The V call is TRBV9, the J call TRBJ2-2; D is possibly TRBD1 (5 bases). The CDR3 length is 14 residues. The germline V gene has CDR1 SGDLS and CDR2 YYNGEE. Between the trimmed V and J ends, which lost 3 bases and 0 bases, there was a span of 6 bases. CDR3 nucleotide sequence: TGTGCCAGCAGCGGGACACCGAACACCGGGGAGCTGTTTTTT. Translating it yields CASSGTPNTGELFF.

The chain carries TRBV28 and TRBJ1-2; 7 bases align to TRBD1. Germline values: CDR1 MDHEN, CDR2 SYDVKM. The V and J ends lost 6 bases and 4 bases, in that order; junction bases with no gene match: 2. The CDR3 spans 12 residues. CDR3 in amino acids: CASRRQGYGYTF. For the CDR3, the DNA is TGTGCCAGCAGGAGACAGGGCTATGGCTACACCTTC.

In its sample, this clone was seen once. The chain is built from TRBV4-2 and TRBJ1-1; D is undetermined. Between the trimmed V and J ends, which lost 3 bases and 4 bases, there was a span of 6 bases. The CDR3 is 12 amino acids. Germline CDR1 and CDR2: LGHNA and YNFKEQ. CDR3 residues: CASSQRSTEAFF. The CDR3 bases are TGTGCCAGCAGCCAGCGGAGCACTGAAGCTTTCTTT.

This clone was seen just once. The chain employs TRBV5-4 and TRBJ1-4; 7 nucleotides align to TRBD1. The germline V gene has CDR1 SGHNT and CDR2 YYREEE (reference sequence). The CDR3 has 13 amino acids. Unmatched junction bases numbered 1, after V lost 3 bases and J lost 5 bases. This CDR3 reads CASSSQGNEKLFF. The CDR3, as DNA: TGTGCCAGCAGCTCACAGGGGAATGAAAAACTGTTTTTT.

J is TRBJ2-1 and V is TRBV11-3; TRBD2 agrees at 13 bases. With V trimmed by 1 base and J by 8 bases, 8 bases remained unmatched. Germline V gene data show CDR1 as SGHNT and CDR2 as YENEEA. The CDR3 runs 17 residues. CDR3 nucleotide sequence: TGTGCCAGCAGCTTAGGCGAACTAGCGGGAGGGGGCGATGAGCAGTTCTTC. Its protein is CASSLGELAGGGDEQFF.

The chain recombines TRBV7-2 with TRBJ2-2; D possibly corresponds to TRBD2 (6 bases). In germline, CDR1 is SGHTA, CDR2 FQGNSA. Trimming removed 4 bases at V and 5 bases at J, with 8 bases between. This CDR3 region has 13 residues. In DNA form, the CDR3 reads TGTGCCAGCAGCTGGAGGGATACCGGGGAGCTGTTTTTT. Translated: CASSWRDTGELFF.

This clone was detected a few times. V is TRBV7-3 and J is TRBJ2-7; 10 bases agree with TRBD1. Germline V lookup: CDR1 SGHTA, CDR2 FQGTGA. Trimming took 3 bases from V and 7 from J; bases not matched to a gene: 6. The CDR3 length is 14 residues. CDR3 amino acids: CASSLGTGVREQYF. The CDR3 nucleotides are TGTGCCAGCAGCTTGGGGACAGGGGTGAGGGAGCAGTACTTC.

V and J are TRBV28 and TRBJ1-4; 11 nucleotides line up with TRBD1. The length of the CDR3 is 15 residues. V lost 7 bases and J lost 8; bases outside the gene matches: 9. In germline, CDR1 is MDHEN, CDR2 SYDVKM. CDR3 in amino acids: CASTSGQGGSEKLFF. The CDR3 DNA follows: TGTGCCAGCACCTCGGGACAGGGGGGATCCGAAAAACTGTTTTTT. The complete variable domain, with remaining parts taken from reference TRBV28 and TRBJ1-4, reads DVKVTQSSRYLVKRTGEKVFLECVQDMDHENMFWYRQDPGLGLRLIYFSYDVKMKEKGDIPEGYSVSREKKERFSLILESASTNQTSMYLCASTSGQGGSEKLFFGSGTQLSVL.

The chain has TRBV7-3 and TRBJ1-3; 11 bases are shared with TRBD1. The ends lost 5 bases at V and 7 bases at J; junction bases unmatched: 4. Germline V gene data show CDR1 as SGHTA and CDR2 as FQGTGA. This CDR3 has 14 residues. This CDR3 reads CASSIGQGANTIYF. The CDR3 coding sequence is TGTGCCAGCAGCATCGGACAGGGGGCTAACACCATATATTTT.

This chain connects TRBV12-3 or TRBV12-4 to TRBJ2-1, with a possible D match to TRBD2 (5 bases). V lost 10 bases and J 7 bases, leaving 11 bases between the germline ends. CDR3 size: 11 residues. The CDR3 bases are TGTGCCACCACGCGGGTAAATGAGCAGTTCTTC. It is translated as CATTRVNEQFF.

J is TRBJ2-2 and V is TRBV7-2, with D possibly TRBD2 on 6 matching bases. From germline, CDR1 is SGHTA and CDR2 FQGNSA. The V and J ends lost 3 bases and 6 bases respectively, with 11 bases between them. This CDR3 spans 14 amino acids. The CDR3 coding sequence is TGTGCCAGCAGCTTCCGGGAGAGGGCCGGGGAGCTGTTTTTT. It yields the protein CASSFRERAGELFF.